The 30 T cell receptor beta chains given below trace back to one sample, sequenced in a study of OX40 agonist ivuxolimab in advanced cancers. Clones were sequenced by immunoSEQ multiplex PCR, and TCRdb holds only the in-frame ones, with some missing. This sample has some 80,000 clones, with about 88% found just once. The specimen comprised CD4+ or CD8+ T cells sorted from blood, sampled in a trial of the OX40 agonist ivuxolimab. These TCRs come from an adult with an advanced solid tumor such as melanoma, head and neck, liver or kidney cancer.

CDR3 bases: TGTGCCAGCAGCTTATTCATTGACAGCAATCAGCCCCAGCATTTT. This gives the protein CASSLFIDSNQPQHF. The chain is built from TRBV7-2 and TRBJ1-5; no clear D. Germline assignment: CDR1 SGHTA and CDR2 FQGNSA. There are 15 residues in the CDR3. V lost 2 bases, J lost 1 base, and 9 bases lay in between.

The chain couples TRBV18 to TRBJ1-3; D remains ambiguous. The V and J ends lost 5 bases and 4 bases respectively, with 12 bases between them. CDR1 is KGHSH and CDR2 is LQKENI in the germline V gene. CDR3 length: 14 amino acids. CDR3 coding DNA: TGTGCCAGCTCATCCCAGAACGGCGGAAACACCATATATTTT. This sequence encodes CASSSQNGGNTIYF.

Turning to this clone: Other DNA sequences of this sample code for an identical CDR3. This chain connects TRBV7-2 to TRBJ1-5; D uncertain. This CDR3 has 13 residues. The germline CDR1 and CDR2 sequences are SGHTA and FQGNSA. V lost 5 bases and J 1 base, leaving 6 bases between the germline ends. The CDR3 nucleotides read TGTGCCAGCAGCCCGGACAGCAATCAGCCCCAGCATTTT. It translates to CASSPDSNQPQHF.

The chain links TRBV7-8 to TRBJ1-5, with 7 bases lining up with TRBD1. Germline CDR1 reads SGHVS; CDR2 reads FQNEAQ. The CDR3 is 16 amino acids. V lost 3 bases, J lost 5 bases, and 10 bases stayed unmatched. CDR3 loop: CASSFNNEGAYQPQHF. The CDR3 DNA sequence: TGTGCCAGCAGCTTTAATAACGAGGGGGCATATCAGCCCCAGCATTTT.

The chain employs TRBV14 and TRBJ2-3, with D possibly TRBD2 on 6 matching bases. Trimming removed 2 bases at V and 4 bases at J, with 10 bases between. CDR1 and CDR2 from the germline V gene are SGHDN and FVKESK. The CDR3 length is 14 residues. The chain's CDR3 is CASSQKDYSDTQYF. CDR3 in DNA: TGTGCCAGCAGCCAAAAGGACTATTCAGATACGCAGTATTTT.

Comment on this clone: Other DNA variants within this sample encode the same CDR3. The V gene is TRBV19, the J gene TRBJ1-1; TRBD1 matches 9 bases. The CDR3 contains 16 residues. The junction had 5 bases not matched to a gene; V was cut back by 2 bases and J by 1 base. Germline CDR1 and CDR2: LNHDA and SQIVND (reference sequence). CDR3 in amino acids: CASSIRRGQGNTEAFF. DNA for the CDR3: TGTGCCAGTAGTATACGCCGGGGACAGGGGAACACTGAAGCTTTCTTT. The full variable domain, completed using reference TRBV19 and TRBJ1-1, is DGGITQSPKYLFRKEGQNVTLSCEQNLNHDAMYWYRQDPGQGLRLIYYSQIVNDFQKGDIAEGYSVSREKKESFPLTVTSAQKNPTAFYLCASSIRRGQGNTEAFFGQGTRLTVV.

This clone has only one observation. V usage is TRBV7-3 and J usage is TRBJ2-5; TRBD1 aligns across 8 bases. The J call may be incorrect, as the DNA end agrees better with TRBJ2-7. The CDR3 contains 15 residues. Germline CDR1 SGHTA, CDR2 FQGTGA. The CDR3: CASSRMGTGAYEQYF. The DNA of the CDR3 is TGTGCCAGCAGCCGCATGGGGACAGGAGCCTACGAGCAGTACTTC.

This chain links TRBV27 with TRBJ1-5, with D maybe TRBD1 (5 bases). Trimming took 3 bases from V and 5 from J, leaving 14 bases between them. Germline-derived CDR1 and CDR2 are MNHEY and SMNVEV (reference sequence). This CDR3 region has 15 residues. The CDR3 loop is CASSFSRVSDQPQHF. CDR3 coding DNA: TGTGCCAGCAGTTTTTCCAGGGTATCGGATCAGCCCCAGCATTTT.

The genes are TRBV7-9 and TRBJ2-7; 12 positions match TRBD2. This CDR3 contains 18 residues. Trimming took 2 bases from V and 5 from J; bases not matched to a gene: 13. The germline V gene encodes CDR1 SEHNR and CDR2 FQNEAQ (reference sequence). The CDR3, as DNA: TGTGCCAGCAGCTTAATCGATACTAGCGGGAGGAGTCTGCACGAGCAGTACTTC. Its translation: CASSLIDTSGRSLHEQYF.

The chain couples TRBV4-3 to TRBJ2-5, with 11 bases matching TRBD1. CDR1 and CDR2 (germline): LGHNA, YSLEER. There are 18 residues in the CDR3. The V and J ends lost 4 bases and 5 bases, in that order; junction bases with no gene match: 15. CDR3 sequence (DNA): TGCGCCAGCAGCCCGAGGGTGATGGGGGACAGGGGGAAGGAGACCCAGTACTTC. Protein sequence: CASSPRVMGDRGKETQYF.

In its sample, this clone was seen a few times. The chain joins TRBV11-2 to TRBJ2-7; no clear D. Germline V lookup: CDR1 SGHAT, CDR2 FQNNGV. Trimming removed 2 bases from V and 0 bases from J, with 17 bases in between. The CDR3 covers 17 residues. CDR3: CASSLRSRQTFSYEQYF. CDR3 nucleotide sequence: TGTGCCAGCAGCTTAAGGTCCAGGCAGACCTTCTCCTACGAGCAGTACTTC.

This chain links TRBV7-2 with TRBJ1-2, with TRBD1 as a possible D gene (5 bases). The CDR3 covers 17 residues. Deletions cut 6 bases from V and 1 base from J, with 21 bases between. Germline values: CDR1 SGHTA, CDR2 FQGNSA. CDR3: CASRNPGLPSFNYGYTF. The CDR3 coding sequence is TGTGCCAGCAGGAATCCGGGACTCCCATCCTTTAACTATGGCTACACCTTC.

The chain is built from TRBV4-1 and TRBJ1-2; 12 bases match TRBD1. CDR1 is MGHRA, CDR2 YSYEKL, per germline. Losses at the gene ends were 6 bases for V and 4 bases for J; bases not matched to a gene: 12. CDR3 length equals 17 residues. CDR3 protein: CASSFGTGGAVSYGYTF. CDR3 nucleotides: TGCGCCAGCAGTTTCGGGACAGGGGGCGCGGTAAGCTATGGCTACACCTTC.

J is TRBJ2-2 and V is TRBV5-1, with D perhaps TRBD1 (6 bases). Trimming removed 0 bases at V and 3 bases at J, with 12 bases between. CDR1 SGHRS and CDR2 YFSETQ come from the germline V gene. The CDR3 covers 16 residues. The CDR3 region has the DNA TGCGCCAGCAGCTTGGTGGCAGGGGCGGACACCGGGGAGCTGTTTTTT. Amino acid sequence: CASSLVAGADTGELFF.

The table lists this clone with a count of one. Here the CDR3 reads CASCLYDSSNQPQHF. CDR3 in DNA: TGTGCCAGCTGCCTGTACGACAGTTCCAATCAGCCCCAGCATTTT. V gene TRBV6-1 combines with J gene TRBJ1-5; D perhaps matches TRBD1 (5 bases). The CDR3 has 15 amino acids. In germline, CDR1 is MNHNS, CDR2 SASEGT. The V end was cut by 8 bases, the J end by 3 bases, with 17 bases between.

For the CDR3, the DNA is TGTGCCAGCAGCCCAGGATACGAGCAGTACTTC. It yields the protein CASSPGYEQYF. The rearrangement joins TRBV11-2 to TRBJ2-7; D gene unclear. The CDR3 extends over 11 amino acids. Trimming shortened V by 5 bases and J by 4 bases, and 6 bases separated the two germline ends. Germline values: CDR1 SGHAT, CDR2 FQNNGV.

The J gene is TRBJ1-4, the V gene TRBV7-9; tentatively, D is TRBD1 (5 bases). Trimming cost V 5 bases and J 10 bases, with 14 bases left between them. This CDR3 comprises 13 residues. CDR1 is SEHNR, CDR2 FQNEAQ, per germline (reference sequence). CDR3 DNA: TGTGCCAGCAGCCCCCCGGGGGGGGGAAAACTGTTTTTT. Protein: CASSPPGGGKLFF.

This chain joins TRBV5-1 and TRBJ2-3, with D perhaps TRBD2 (5 bases). This CDR3 comprises 14 residues. V was shortened by 2 bases and J by 4 bases, with 11 bases between the two germline ends. Germline V CDR1 and CDR2: SGHRS, YFSETQ. In DNA form, the CDR3 reads TGCGCCAGCAGCTTTGGGAGCGGACCAGATACGCAGTATTTT. Translation gives CASSFGSGPDTQYF.

The chain is built from TRBV4-2 and TRBJ2-6; D is tentatively TRBD1 or TRBD2 (5 bases each). CDR3 length: 19 amino acids. The V end lost 0 bases, the J end lost 1 base, and 16 bases lay between the germline ends. Germline V gene sequence: CDR1 LGHNA, CDR2 YNFKEQ. CDR3 DNA sequence: TGTGCCAGCAGCCAAGATGGAGAGGGGTTAGGGTCTGGGGCCAACGTCCTGACTTTC. This encodes CASSQDGEGLGSGANVLTF.

V and J are TRBV6-5 and TRBJ2-7; the match to TRBD1 covers 7 bases. V lost 6 bases to trimming and J lost 4 bases; unmatched junction nucleotides: 6. CDR1 is MNHEY and CDR2 is SVGAGI in the germline V gene. CDR3 size: 13 residues. This CDR3 is CASSWDRRYEQYF. Here the CDR3 DNA reads TGTGCCAGCAGCTGGGACAGACGTTACGAGCAGTACTTC.

The chain links TRBV27 to TRBJ1-6, with 8 bases aligning to TRBD1. V dropped 4 bases and J dropped 6; count of bases not matched to a gene: 5. Germline-derived CDR1 and CDR2 are MNHEY and SMNVEV (reference sequence). The CDR3 consists of 15 residues. CDR3 in amino acids: CASSSRTGSNSPLHF. CDR3 nucleotides: TGTGCCAGCAGTTCGAGGACAGGGAGTAATTCACCCCTCCACTTT.

The V and J genes are TRBV2 and TRBJ2-7; weak D call: TRBD1 (5 bases). This CDR3 has 12 amino acids. V lost 4 bases and J lost 3, with 7 bases in between. Germline lookup yields CDR1 SNHLY and CDR2 FYNNEI. The CDR3: CASSGQRYEQYF. The DNA for the CDR3 is TGTGCCAGCAGTGGACAGCGCTACGAGCAGTACTTC.

CDR3 residues: CASSKFRGRGLAGVRVGTYNEQFF. The CDR3 DNA reads as TGTGCCAGCAGCAAATTTCGGGGCAGGGGACTAGCGGGAGTAAGAGTGGGAACCTACAATGAGCAGTTCTTC. This chain connects TRBV21-1 to TRBJ2-1; no DNA check was done on the table's D call, TRBD2. TRBV21-1 constitutes a pseudogene. This CDR3 is built from 24 residues.

J is TRBJ1-2 and V is TRBV28; D gene unclear. The ends were cut back, 5 bases at V and 2 bases at J, with 6 bases in the middle. Germline V CDR1 and CDR2: MDHEN, SYDVKM. The CDR3 totals 12 residues. CDR3 in amino acids: CASSRQNYGYTF. CDR3 DNA: TGTGCCAGCAGTAGGCAGAACTATGGCTACACCTTC.

This chain connects TRBV9 to TRBJ2-2; tentatively, D is TRBD2 (6 bases). The CDR3 loop spans 17 amino acids. V was cut by 5 bases and J by 0 bases, with 17 bases left in between. CDR1 is SGDLS, CDR2 YYNGEE, per germline. The CDR3 reads CASRSAPGGTNTGELFF. CDR3 bases: TGTGCCAGCAGATCCGCGCCCGGCGGGACGAACACCGGGGAGCTGTTTTTT.

The J gene is TRBJ2-5, the V gene TRBV9; weak D call: TRBD2 (5 bases). The CDR3 totals 14 residues. Trimming left V 4 bases short and J 7 bases short, with 17 bases between. CDR1 and CDR2 (germline): SGDLS, YYNGEE. Here the CDR3 DNA reads TGTGCCAGCAGCCCCCAACTCGCGGAGGCGACCCAGTACTTC. Its protein product is CASSPQLAEATQYF.

In its sample, this clone was seen once. Here the CDR3 DNA reads TGTGCCAGCAGCTTAGACCGAGCGGTCTCCTACGAGCAGTACTTC. It specifies CASSLDRAVSYEQYF. The chain combines TRBV7-2 with TRBJ2-7; D perhaps matches TRBD2 (5 bases). The CDR3 has 15 residues. The germline V gene has CDR1 SGHTA and CDR2 FQGNSA. Trimming left V 1 base short and J 0 bases short, with 10 bases between. The full variable domain, in which reference TRBV7-2 and TRBJ2-7 provide the parts outside the CDR3, is GAGVSQSPSNKVTEKGKDVELRCDPISGHTALYWYRQSLGQGLEFLIYFQGNSAPDKSGLPSDRFSAERTGGSVSTLTIQRTQQEDSAVYLCASSLDRAVSYEQYFGPGTRLTVT.

This chain joins TRBV14 and TRBJ1-2, with a tentative D call TRBD1 (6 bases). The V and J ends lost 2 bases and 5 bases respectively, with 6 bases between them. The CDR3 has 12 residues. CDR1 is SGHDN and CDR2 is FVKESK in the germline V gene. CDR3 protein: CASSQTGYGYTF. The CDR3 DNA is TGTGCCAGCAGCCAAACAGGGTATGGCTACACCTTC.

This chain uses TRBV11-2 with TRBJ1-3; TRBD1 matches 8 bases. Trimming took 4 bases from V and 4 from J; bases not matched to a gene: 9. The CDR3 has 16 residues. Per the germline V gene, CDR1 is SGHAT and CDR2 is FQNNGV. In DNA, the CDR3 is TGTGCCAGCAGCTATTCAGCGACAGGGGCCGGAAACACCATATATTTT. Translating gives CASSYSATGAGNTIYF.

The chain has TRBV7-3 and TRBJ2-5; D uncertain. The V and J ends lost 2 bases and 4 bases respectively, with 8 bases between them. Germline V gene lookup returns CDR1 SGHTA and CDR2 FQGTGA. CDR3 length: 13 residues. CDR3 residues: CASSLGRGETQYF. The CDR3 nucleotides read TGTGCCAGCAGCTTAGGTAGAGGAGAGACCCAGTACTTC.